This is a list of T cell receptor beta chains from one sample in a study of shared clonotypes between healthy human individuals. The assay was immunoSEQ multiplex PCR, and TCRdb's table has in-frame clones only and misses some. The repertoire holds 2 million to 2.5 million clones, with about 94% as singletons. Input material: naive CD4+ T cells sorted from blood. Receptor source: a young man in good health. Each CDR3 is given with its conserved first and last residue. A D gene is named only where the DNA matches it firmly. For some rows the clone size is stated as once, few or many, or as a class when expanded; others skip it.

TRBJ2-7 | NA | TRBV5-6 | NA | TGTGCCAGCAGCCCGACAGGGACTGCCTACGAGCAGTACTTC | CASSPTGTAYEQYF
TRBJ2-1 | TRBD2 | TRBV29-1 | NA | TGCAGCGCTGGGTGGGCTAGCGGAGGGGATGAGCAGTTCTTC | CSAGWASGGDEQFF
TRBJ2-7 | TRBD1 | TRBV7-9 | NA | TGTGCCAGCAGCGATACGGACAGGCGCTACTACGAGCAGTACTTC | CASSDTDRRYYEQYF
TRBJ2-2 | NA | TRBV28 | NA | TGTGCCAGCACCATGAGGGGGGAGCTGTTTTTT | CASTMRGELFF
TRBJ2-7 | NA | TRBV5-1 | NA | TGCGCCAGCAGCTCCCCCGGGCAGTCTCCATCCTACGAGCAGTACTTC | CASSSPGQSPSYEQYF
TRBJ2-7 | TRBD1 | TRBV7-2 | NA | TGTGCCAGCAGCTTAGACAGGGGAAATTCCTACGAGCAGTACTTC | CASSLDRGNSYEQYF
TRBJ1-6 | NA | TRBV5-6 | NA | TGTGCCAGCAGCCGTGCGGGCATAACGAATTCACCCCTCCACTTT | CASSRAGITNSPLHF
TRBJ2-2 | TRBD2 | TRBV9 | once | TGTGCCAGCAGCCCCAGACTAGCGTCTGCCGGGGAGCTGTTTTTT | CASSPRLASAGELFF
TRBJ1-1 | NA | TRBV28 | NA | TGTGCCAGCAGTGGAGGGGGGGCGGCTGAAGCTTTCTTT | CASSGGGAAEAFF
TRBJ2-1 | TRBD1 | TRBV6-1 | NA | TGTGCCAGCAGTGTCCAACAGGGGGGGCAGTTCTTC | CASSVQQGGQFF
TRBJ2-3 | NA | TRBV6-1 | NA | TGTGCCAGCAGTCCCCCGACCCGGGGAGATACGCAGTATTTT | CASSPPTRGDTQYF
TRBJ2-3 | NA | TRBV5-1 | NA | TGCGCCAGCAGCTTGGGCGGGGAGAGCACAGATACGCAGTATTTT | CASSLGGESTDTQYF
TRBJ2-5 | TRBD1 | TRBV9 | NA | TGTGCCAGCAGCGTAGATCAGGGGGAATGGGAGACCCAGTACTTC | CASSVDQGEWETQYF
TRBJ1-2 | NA | TRBV2 | NA | TGTGCCAGCGACCGGAGTAACTATGGCTACACCTTC | CASDRSNYGYTF
TRBJ2-3 | TRBD2 | TRBV30 | once | TGTGCCTATTTACTAGCGGGGGGGACAGATACGCAGTATTTT | CAYLLAGGTDTQYF
TRBJ2-7 | NA | TRBV27 | NA | TGTGCCAGCAGTCCTCACGGACCGCTTTACGAGCAGTACTTC | CASSPHGPLYEQYF
TRBJ1-2 | NA | TRBV4-3 | NA | TGCGCCAGCAGCCAAGATATAGGAGTAAGGGGAGACGGCTACACCTTC | CASSQDIGVRGDGYTF
TRBJ2-7 | NA | TRBV10-3 | NA | TGTGCCATCACGAAAGGGGGGGACGATAAGGCCTACGAGCAGTACTTC | CAITKGGDDKAYEQYF
TRBJ1-1 | NA | TRBV11-2 | NA | TGTGCCAGCAGCTTCAGGGTGGGGACTGAAGCTTTCTTT | CASSFRVGTEAFF
TRBJ1-6 | NA | TRBV4-1 | NA | TGCGCCAGCAGCCAAGATCAGGGTATCTATAATTCACCCCTCCACTTT | CASSQDQGIYNSPLHF
TRBJ2-1 | TRBD1 | TRBV10-3 | NA | TGTGCCATCAGTGTTCTCTACCCCGGGACAGGGGGCAAGGATGAGCAGTTCTTC | CAISVLYPGTGGKDEQFF
TRBJ1-6 | TRBD1 | TRBV18 | NA | TGTGCCAGCTCAGCAAACTACGAGGACAGGGATGGCTCACCCCTCCACTTT | CASSANYEDRDGSPLHF
TRBJ2-3 | NA | TRBV10-3 | NA | TGTGCCATCAGCGGGGGACCCGACGATACGCAGTATTTT | CAISGGPDDTQYF
TRBJ2-7 | NA | TRBV18 | NA | TGTGCCAGCTCACAATCTAGCGCTGCCTACGAGCAGTACTTC | CASSQSSAAYEQYF
TRBJ1-1 | NA | TRBV6-1 | NA | TGTGCCAGCAAGGGCAGGGTTATGAACACTGAAGCTTTCTTT | CASKGRVMNTEAFF
TRBJ2-5 | TRBD1 | TRBV7-2 | NA | TGTGCCAGCAGCTTAGGGGCAGGGGGCTGGGAGACCCAGTACTTC | CASSLGAGGWETQYF
TRBJ1-6 | TRBD1 | TRBV5-1 | once | TGCGCCAGCAGCTTGGAAGGGACAGTGAGAGAGAATTCACCCCTCCACTTT | CASSLEGTVRENSPLHF
TRBJ2-2 | TRBD1 | TRBV6-1 | once | TGTGCCAGCAGTTCCGGGACAGATCTCACCGGGGAGCTGTTTTTT | CASSSGTDLTGELFF
TRBJ1-6 | NA | TRBV14 | few | TGTGCCAGCAGCTCCTGGGGGCCGAAGGCCCTCCACTTT | CASSSWGPKALHF
TRBJ2-3 | TRBD2 | TRBV10-3 | NA | TGTGCCATCAGTGGGACTAGCGGGAGGACTATGGAGACAGATACGCAGTATTTT | CAISGTSGRTMETDTQYF
TRBJ1-6 | NA | TRBV6-5 | NA | TGTGCCAGCAGTTCCCCCTATAATTCACCCCTCCACTTT | CASSSPYNSPLHF
TRBJ2-2 | NA | TRBV19 | once | TGTGCCAGTAGTATATCGGGGGTTTGGACCGGGGAGCTGTTTTTT | CASSISGVWTGELFF
TRBJ2-4 | NA | TRBV25-1 | NA | TGTGCCAGCAGACAGGGAGGAGGGAACTTAGGCAAAAACATTCAGTACTTC | CASRQGGGNLGKNIQYF
TRBJ1-5 | NA | TRBV30 | NA | TGTGCCTGGAGTGTAGGTCAGTTCAATCAGCCCCAGCATTTT | CAWSVGQFNQPQHF